Shown below are 19 T cell receptor beta chains from a single sample sequenced in a study of metastatic and nonmetastatic thyroid tumors. TCRdb re-called clones from the PCR reads using MiXCR. The sample yields 20,000 to 30,000 clones, under 25% seen once. All patients reached thyroid surgery having received no treatment beforehand. The specimen sequenced was blood. These receptors all stem from a male donor with papillary thyroid cancer or a benign thyroid nodule (not recorded which). Some clones in this sample may be carry-over from other donors' samples.

The V and J genes are TRBV4-2 and TRBJ2-6; D unclear. Germline CDR1 LGHNA, CDR2 YNFKEQ. V lost 0 bases and J lost 4, with 10 bases in between. This CDR3 has 16 residues. The CDR3 nucleotides read TGTGCCAGCAGCCAAGATTTGACATCGGGGGCCAACGTCCTGACTTTC. This gives the protein CASSQDLTSGANVLTF.

This clone was seen ten or more times. The V and J genes are TRBV5-1 and TRBJ2-5, with TRBD2 matching over 14 bases. The CDR3 totals 16 residues. Trimming at V came to 0 bases and at J to 7 bases, leaving 5 bases not matched to a gene. CDR1 SGHRS and CDR2 YFSETQ come from the germline V gene. CDR3 protein: CASSLGLAGGPGTQYF. CDR3 DNA sequence: TGCGCCAGCAGCTTGGGACTAGCGGGAGGGCCCGGGACCCAGTACTTC.

The chain joins TRBV6-1 to TRBJ2-5; either TRBD1 or TRBD2 may supply D (5 bases each). CDR3 length: 14 amino acids. V lost 6 bases, J lost 2 bases, and 13 bases lay in between. CDR1 MNHNS and CDR2 SASEGT come from the germline V gene. CDR3: CASRGVGVQETQYF. The DNA of the CDR3 is TGTGCCAGCAGGGGAGTAGGGGTACAAGAGACCCAGTACTTC.

This clone turned up a few times. An end of the junction does not agree with germline; a read error may underlie this. The chain uses TRBV6-1 and TRBJ2-7; D remains ambiguous. Germline V gene sequence: CDR1 MNHNS, CDR2 SASEGT. The CDR3 has 16 residues. The CDR3 region is CVSSERSGVGSHEQYF. In nucleotides, the CDR3 is TGTGTCAGCAGTGAAAGGTCTGGGGTGGGTTCCCACGAGCAGTACTTC.

J is TRBJ1-4 and V is TRBV19; the match to TRBD1 covers 8 bases. CDR3 size: 15 residues. V was clipped by 3 bases and J by 4 bases; unmatched bases: 4. Germline V gene lookup returns CDR1 LNHDA and CDR2 SQIVND (reference sequence). CDR3 residues: CASSMNRGFNEKLFF. CDR3 DNA sequence: TGTGCCAGTAGTATGAACAGGGGGTTTAATGAAAAACTGTTTTTT. The complete variable domain, with remaining parts taken from reference TRBV19 and TRBJ1-4, reads DGGITQSPKYLFRKEGQNVTLSCEQNLNHDAMYWYRQDPGQGLRLIYYSQIVNDFQKGDIAEGYSVSREKKESFPLTVTSAQKNPTAFYLCASSMNRGFNEKLFFGSGTQLSVL.

As to this clone: One end of the junction fails to match germline, which may point to a read error. V and J are TRBV11-2 and TRBJ2-5; D is unresolved. Germline assignment: CDR1 SGHAT and CDR2 FQNNGV. The CDR3 length is 15 residues. Here the CDR3 DNA reads TGTGCCAGCAGCTTAGGTCCACAGATCCAAGATACCCAGTACTTC. The encoded protein is CASSLGPQIQDTQYF. The full variable domain, rest sourced from reference TRBV11-2 and TRBJ2-5, is EAGVAQSPRYKIIEKRQSVAFWCNPISGHATLYWYQQILGQGPKLLIQFQNNGVVDDSQLPKDRFSAERLKGVDSTLKIQPAKLEDSAVYLCASSLGPQIQDTQYFGPGTRLLVL.

In this sample, this clone is medium-sized. The chain joins TRBV12-3 or TRBV12-4 to TRBJ1-2; D is uncertain. V was pared by 2 bases and J by 4 bases, with 8 bases between. The CDR3 loop spans 13 amino acids. The CDR3 DNA reads as TGTGCCAGCAGTTTACGTAGCCTCTATGGCTACACCTTC. It codes for CASSLRSLYGYTF.

This clone is categorized as medium-sized. The V and J genes are TRBV4-1 and TRBJ2-1, with D possibly being TRBD1 or TRBD2 (7 bases each). V was clipped by 3 bases and J by 5 bases, with 14 bases between them. The length of the CDR3 is 15 residues. Germline V gives CDR1 MGHRA, CDR2 YSYEKL. The CDR3 region has the DNA TGCGCCAGCAGCCATGGCAGGGGGACTAACAATGAGCAGTTCTTC. Translating gives CASSHGRGTNNEQFF.

This clone came up many times. The chain carries TRBV20-1 and TRBJ2-7; TRBD2 agrees at 10 bases. Germline V gene data show CDR1 as DFQATT and CDR2 as SNEGSKA (reference sequence). After removal of 1 base from V and 5 bases from J, the junction contained 8 bases not matched to a gene. This CDR3 comprises 15 residues. Here the CDR3 reads CSARGLAGVVNEQYF. The CDR3 DNA reads as TGCAGTGCTAGAGGGCTAGCGGGAGTTGTGAACGAGCAGTACTTC.

This clone is judged medium-sized (0.01 to 0.1%). V is TRBV19 and J is TRBJ1-2, with a weak D call TRBD1 (5 bases). This CDR3 comprises 12 residues. Trimming took off 6 bases at V and 8 bases at J, with 13 bases between the two ends. Germline V lookup: CDR1 LNHDA, CDR2 SQIVND (reference sequence). Here the CDR3 DNA reads TGTGCCAGTAGGGGGACGGAAACCGGCTACACCTTC. Translated: CASRGTETGYTF.

V is TRBV7-8 and J is TRBJ2-1, with D possibly matching TRBD2 (6 bases). CDR1 and CDR2 (germline): SGHVS, FQNEAQ. V lost 5 bases to trimming and J lost 0 bases, with 17 bases between them. The CDR3 consists of 17 residues. CDR3 coding DNA: TGTGCCAGCAGCCCGGCGGCTAGCGCGCACTCCTACAATGAGCAGTTCTTC. It encodes CASSPAASAHSYNEQFF.

The rearrangement joins TRBV20-1 to TRBJ2-4; 10 positions match TRBD2. This CDR3 spans 18 amino acids. Per the germline V gene, CDR1 is DFQATT and CDR2 is SNEGSKA (reference sequence). With 5 bases clipped from V and 0 bases from J, the junction kept 13 bases outside the gene matches. The CDR3 spells CSAGRLRTSGLAKNIQYF. The CDR3 region has the DNA TGCAGTGCTGGAAGACTCCGGACTAGCGGATTAGCCAAAAACATTCAGTACTTC.

Ten or more counts support this clone. The V gene is TRBV4-2, the J gene TRBJ1-2, with 7 bases lining up with TRBD1. Germline loops: CDR1 LGHNA, CDR2 YNFKEQ. The length of the CDR3 is 17 residues. With V trimmed by 4 bases and J by 4 bases, 15 bases remained unmatched. The CDR3 DNA follows: TGTGCCAGCAGCCCCGGAGGACAGGTCCCCTACGGCTATGGCTACACCTTC. Protein product: CASSPGGQVPYGYGYTF.

This clone came up many times. The chain links TRBV14 to TRBJ2-7; weak D call: TRBD2 (6 bases). V was clipped by 4 bases and J by 5 bases, with 15 bases between them. Germline V lookup: CDR1 SGHDN, CDR2 FVKESK. CDR3 length: 14 amino acids. CDR3 in amino acids: CASSPNEWGDEQYF. The DNA for the CDR3 is TGTGCCAGCAGCCCCAATGAGTGGGGGGACGAGCAGTACTTC.

This clone was counted between two and nine times. CDR3 sequence reads: CSVESGDLGNTIYF. CDR3 bases: TGCAGCGTTGAATCTGGGGATCTTGGAAACACCATATATTTT. J is TRBJ1-3 and V is TRBV29-1; D unresolved. CDR3 size: 14 residues. Trimming shortened V by 2 bases and J by 3 bases, and 11 bases separated the two germline ends. CDR1 and CDR2 (germline): SQVTM, ANQGSEA.

This clone showed up just a few times. This chain joins TRBV12-3 or TRBV12-4 and TRBJ2-7; 7 bases map to TRBD1. The trim removed 6 bases at V and 12 bases at J, leaving 8 bases unmatched. This CDR3 is 11 amino acids long. The chain's CDR3 is CASRRDSHLYF. The DNA for the CDR3 is TGTGCCAGCAGAAGGGACAGCCATCTGTACTTC.

This clone was picked up a small number of times. V gene TRBV28 combines with J gene TRBJ2-7, with 8 bases aligning to TRBD2. V was pared by 3 bases and J by 8 bases, with 12 bases of the junction left unmatched. Germline CDR1 reads MDHEN; CDR2 reads SYDVKM. The length of the CDR3 is 15 residues. The CDR3 DNA reads as TGTGCCAGCAGTTTGCCGGAGAAGCGGGAGTCCCAGCAGTACTTC. Its protein is CASSLPEKRESQQYF.

This clone was found many times. This chain uses TRBV7-2 with TRBJ1-2, with no clear D. The CDR3 consists of 13 residues. Per germline, CDR1 SGHTA and CDR2 FQGNSA. Between the trimmed V and J ends, which lost 0 bases and 4 bases, there was a span of 6 bases. CDR3 sequence (DNA): TGTGCCAGCAGCTTAGCAGGGCTCTATGGCTACACCTTC. It codes for CASSLAGLYGYTF.

The sample holds one count of this clone. The V gene is TRBV9, the J gene TRBJ2-5; no reliable D call. Looked up from germline, CDR1 is SGDLS and CDR2 is YYNGEE. The CDR3 is 13 amino acids. V lost 4 bases to trimming and J lost 4 bases, with 11 bases between them. The CDR3: CASSTLQLETQYF. In DNA, the CDR3 is TGTGCCAGCAGCACTCTACAGCTAGAGACCCAGTACTTC.